Below, one T cell receptor beta chain is given with its context. What it binds is not known. TCRdb used MiXCR to reprocess the RT-PCR reads, holding one entry per CDR3 protein. Found here are about 160,000 distinct CDR3 sequences, approximately 11% of them singletons; the top ten hold 9.5% to 15%. This entry comes from a study of response to subunit inactivated influenza vaccine. General study findings and limits: The authors proposed limited new T cell recruitment per seasonal influenza vaccination.

The CDR3 runs to 12 residues. Germline values: CDR1 DFQATT, CDR2 SNEGSKA (reference sequence). The ends were cut back, 6 bases at V and 2 bases at J, with 10 bases in the middle. This receptor was identified in a man over 45 who received an inactivated influenza vaccine. This specimen was non-naive T cells sorted from PBMCs, taken about 6 weeks after vaccination. The chain recombines TRBV20-1 with TRBJ2-5; tentatively, D is TRBD2 (5 bases). CDR3 nucleotide sequence: TGCAGTGCCCTTAGAGGGCAAGAGACCCAGTACTTC. This gives the protein CSALRGQETQYF.